Listed here is a single T cell receptor beta chain. Profiled with immunoSEQ multiplex PCR; TCRdb holds only in-frame clones, not every one. The data hold 200,000 or so clones, with approximately 86% observed a single time. The data are from a study of cytomegalovirus exposure and HLA in healthy donors. The clonotype comes from a woman aged 18-29 years in good health and CMV-seronegative. Source material: PBMCs.

The CDR3 protein is CASSYSMRLMGRRDQPQHF. Here the CDR3 DNA reads TGTGCCAGCAGTTACTCGATGCGGTTGATGGGGCGGAGGGATCAGCCCCAGCATTTT. This chain links TRBV6-7 with TRBJ1-5; possible D gene TRBD1, 5 bases. TRBV6-7 is classed as an ORF, of uncertain function. The CDR3 loop spans 19 amino acids. The V end lost 0 bases, the J end lost 5 bases, and 23 bases lay between the germline ends.